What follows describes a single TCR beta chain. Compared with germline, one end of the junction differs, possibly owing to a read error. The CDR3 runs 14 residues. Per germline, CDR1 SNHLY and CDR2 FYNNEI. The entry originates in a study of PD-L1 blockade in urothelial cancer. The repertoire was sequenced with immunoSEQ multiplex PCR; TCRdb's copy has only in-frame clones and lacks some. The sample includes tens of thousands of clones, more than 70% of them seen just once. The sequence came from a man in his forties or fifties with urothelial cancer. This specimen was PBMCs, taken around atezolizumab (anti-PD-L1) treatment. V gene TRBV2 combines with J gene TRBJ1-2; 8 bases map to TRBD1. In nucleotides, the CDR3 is TGTGCCAGCAGGGAAGGACAGGGCTTCTATGGCTACACCTTC. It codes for CASREGQGFYGYTF.